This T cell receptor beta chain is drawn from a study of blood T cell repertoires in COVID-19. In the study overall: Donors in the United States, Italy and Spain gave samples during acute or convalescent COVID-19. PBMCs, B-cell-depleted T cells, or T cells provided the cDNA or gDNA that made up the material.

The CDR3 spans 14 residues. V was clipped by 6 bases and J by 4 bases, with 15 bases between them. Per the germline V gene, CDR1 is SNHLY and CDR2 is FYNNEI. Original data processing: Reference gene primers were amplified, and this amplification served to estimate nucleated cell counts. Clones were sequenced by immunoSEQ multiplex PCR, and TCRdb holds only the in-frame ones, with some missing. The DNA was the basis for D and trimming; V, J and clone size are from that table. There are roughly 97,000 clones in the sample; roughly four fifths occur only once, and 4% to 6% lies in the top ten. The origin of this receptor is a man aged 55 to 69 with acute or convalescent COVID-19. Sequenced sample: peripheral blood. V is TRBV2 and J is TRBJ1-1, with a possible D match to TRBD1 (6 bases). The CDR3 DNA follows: TGTGCCAGCAGGGGTAACAGGGAGGGCACTGAAGCTTTCTTT. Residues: CASRGNREGTEAFF.